The T cell receptor beta chain under discussion was sequenced for a study of blood T cells in healthy people across ages. Regarding the study as a whole: Age showed a roughly linear inverse relationship with TCR beta diversity per million T cells. PBMC samples, being unsorted, prevented any conclusive comparison of naive and antigen-experienced cells.

The CDR3 spans 13 residues. Germline-derived CDR1 and CDR2 are SQVTM and ANQGSEA. J lost 3 bases, V lost 7 bases, and 6 bases had no gene match. Then a second PCR, running roughly 7 to 11 cycles, was carried out with a sample-barcoded 5' primer and a J-beta primer mix. Each cDNA molecule, via a template-switch adaptor with 12 random nucleotides, was tagged. TCRdb processed the 5' RACE reads anew with MiXCR; each CDR3 protein has one entry. The sample carries just over 1 million distinct CDR3 sequences, less than 50% recorded once. Peripheral blood from each donor was collected in a volume of approximately 10 milliliters. A word on this clonotype: The antigen remains undetermined.

The chain carries TRBV29-1 and TRBJ2-3; TRBD1 matches 8 bases. The material sequenced was blood. The receptor comes from an older woman in good health. CDR3 protein: CSDTGGSTDTQYF. The CDR3 bases are TGCAGCGACACAGGGGGTAGTACAGATACGCAGTATTTT.